Reported below is one T cell receptor beta chain. V was trimmed by 3 bases and J by 4 bases, leaving 19 bases between them. The CDR3 consists of 16 residues. Per the germline V gene, CDR1 is DFQATT and CDR2 is SNEGSKA (reference sequence). This sample was included in a study of response to subunit inactivated influenza vaccine. MiXCR, applied by TCRdb to the RT-PCR reads, yields one record per CDR3 protein. The data contain some 640,000 distinct CDR3 sequences, approximately 14% of them seen just once; the ten biggest clones take up 5.5% to 7%. This chain joins TRBV20-1 and TRBJ1-3; D might be TRBD1 (5 bases). The sample here was PBMCs from blood, taken around 15 days before vaccination. The receptor was derived from a man aged 45-65 years who received an inactivated influenza vaccine. For the CDR3, the DNA is TGCAGTGCTAGTTCCACAGGTCCTATCGGGGGAAACACCATATATTTT. It is translated as CSASSTGPIGGNTIYF.